This is a list of T cell receptor beta chains from one sample in a study of blood T cell repertoires in COVID-19. Some clones are missing from TCRdb's copy, which holds only in-frame ones; the method was immunoSEQ multiplex PCR. The table includes roughly 300,000 clones, 90% to 95% detected once. The material sequenced was peripheral blood. All receptors come from a woman aged 30 to 39 with COVID-19, enrolled during active disease. CDR3s include the opening cysteine and the closing phenylalanine or tryptophan. A D gene is named only where the DNA matches it firmly. Not all rows give a size; the values are once, few, many and, for expanded clones, a class.

j_call d_call clone_size v_call cdr3_nt cdr3_aa
TRBJ1-1 - - TRBV5-1 TGCGCCAGCAGCTTGAAACAGGGAAACACTGAAGCTTTCTTT CASSLKQGNTEAFF
TRBJ2-2 - - TRBV10-3 TGTGCCATCAGACACCAGGGTTCGGCCGGGGAGCTGTTTTTT CAIRHQGSAGELFF
TRBJ1-2 - - TRBV7-8 TGTGCCAGCAGCCGGTGGGCAGGGGACGGCTACACCTTC CASSRWAGDGYTF
TRBJ1-5 - - TRBV27 TGTGCCAGCAGTGGGGGGGATAGCAATCAGCCCCAGCATTTT CASSGGDSNQPQHF
TRBJ1-1 - - TRBV19 TGTGCCAGCGGTCCCGAAGCTTTCTTT CASGPEAFF
TRBJ1-2 - - TRBV12-3/TRBV12-4 TGTGCCAGCAGTTTTGGGGAGAACTATGGCTACACCTTC CASSFGENYGYTF
TRBJ1-1 - - TRBV29-1 TGCAGCGTTGTTGGGGGGGCCGACACTGAAGCTTTCTTT CSVVGGADTEAFF
TRBJ1-5 TRBD1 - TRBV4-2 TGTGCCAGCAGTCCAGGGGGTTCCAATCAGCCCCAGCATTTT CASSPGGSNQPQHF
TRBJ1-1 TRBD1 - TRBV6-5 TGTGCCAGCAGTTATTGGGTGACAGGGGACACTGAAGCTTTCTTT CASSYWVTGDTEAFF
TRBJ1-2 - - TRBV28 TGTGCCAGCAGTCCCGGGGGGGGATTGGAAGGCTACACCTTC CASSPGGGLEGYTF
TRBJ1-2 - - TRBV10-2 TGCGCCAGCAGTGAGGCAGATACGAACTATGGCTACACCTTC CASSEADTNYGYTF
TRBJ1-2 - few TRBV5-1 TGCGCCAGCAGCTGGGCGCCGCCGGATGGCTACACCTTC CASSWAPPDGYTF